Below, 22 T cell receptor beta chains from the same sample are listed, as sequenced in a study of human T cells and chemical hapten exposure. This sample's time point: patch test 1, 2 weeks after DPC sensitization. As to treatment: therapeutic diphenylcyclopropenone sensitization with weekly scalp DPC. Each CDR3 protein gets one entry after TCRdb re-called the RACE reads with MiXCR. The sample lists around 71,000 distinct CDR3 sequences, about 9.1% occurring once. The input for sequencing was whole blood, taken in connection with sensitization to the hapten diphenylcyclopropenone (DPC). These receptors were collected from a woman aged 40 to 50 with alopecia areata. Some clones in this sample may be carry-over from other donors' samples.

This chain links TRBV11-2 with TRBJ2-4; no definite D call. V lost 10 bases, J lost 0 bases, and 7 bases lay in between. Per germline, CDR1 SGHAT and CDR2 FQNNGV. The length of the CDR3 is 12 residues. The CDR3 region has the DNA TGTGCCACACTCGTAGCCAAAAACATTCAGTACTTC. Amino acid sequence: CATLVAKNIQYF.

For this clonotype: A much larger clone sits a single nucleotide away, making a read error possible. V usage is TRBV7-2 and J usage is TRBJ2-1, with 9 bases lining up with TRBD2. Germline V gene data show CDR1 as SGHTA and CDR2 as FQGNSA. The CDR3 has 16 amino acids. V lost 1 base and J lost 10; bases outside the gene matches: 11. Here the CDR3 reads CASSLEGGTSFKEQFF. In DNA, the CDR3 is TGTGCCAGCAGCTTAGAGGGAGGGACTAGCTTTAAAGAGCAGTTCTTC. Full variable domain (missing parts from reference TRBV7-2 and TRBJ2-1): GAGVSQSPSNKVTEKGKDVELRCDPISGHTALYWYRQSLGQGLEFLIYFQGNSAPDKSGLPSDRFSAERTGGSVSTLTIQRTQQEDSAVYLCASSLEGGTSFKEQFFGPGTRLTVL.

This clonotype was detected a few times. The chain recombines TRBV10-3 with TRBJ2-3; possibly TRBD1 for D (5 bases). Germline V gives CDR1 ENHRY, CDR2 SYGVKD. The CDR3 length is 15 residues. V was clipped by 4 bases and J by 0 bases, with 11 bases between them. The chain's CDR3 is CAISVRTPSTDTQYF. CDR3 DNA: TGTGCCATCAGTGTAAGGACACCTAGCACAGATACGCAGTATTTT.

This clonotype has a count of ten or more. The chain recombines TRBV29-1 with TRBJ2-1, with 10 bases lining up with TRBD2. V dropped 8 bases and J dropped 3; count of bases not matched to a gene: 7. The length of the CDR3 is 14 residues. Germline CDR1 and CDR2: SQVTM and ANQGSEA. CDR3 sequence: CSTLSGGNYNEQFF. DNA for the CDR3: TGCAGCACCCTTAGCGGGGGGAACTACAATGAGCAGTTCTTC.

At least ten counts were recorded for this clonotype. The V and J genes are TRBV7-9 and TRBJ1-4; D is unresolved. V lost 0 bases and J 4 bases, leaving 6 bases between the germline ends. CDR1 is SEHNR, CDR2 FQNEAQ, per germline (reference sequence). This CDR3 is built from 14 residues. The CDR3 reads CASSLAPGNEKLFF. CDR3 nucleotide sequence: TGTGCCAGCAGCTTAGCACCCGGTAATGAAAAACTGTTTTTT.

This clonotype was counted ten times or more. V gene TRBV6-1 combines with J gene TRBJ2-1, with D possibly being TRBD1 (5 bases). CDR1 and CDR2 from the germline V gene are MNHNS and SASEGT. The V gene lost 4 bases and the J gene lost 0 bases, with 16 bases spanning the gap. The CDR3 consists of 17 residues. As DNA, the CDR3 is TGTGCCAGCAGTGCTGGCCAGGGCTTTAGCTCCTACAATGAGCAGTTCTTC. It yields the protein CASSAGQGFSSYNEQFF.

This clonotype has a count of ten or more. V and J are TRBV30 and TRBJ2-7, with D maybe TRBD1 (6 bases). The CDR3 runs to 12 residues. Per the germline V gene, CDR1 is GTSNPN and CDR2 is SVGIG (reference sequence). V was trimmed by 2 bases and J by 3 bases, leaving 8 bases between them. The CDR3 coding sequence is TGTGCCTGGAGTAGGACAGTCTACGAGCAGTACTTC. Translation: CAWSRTVYEQYF.

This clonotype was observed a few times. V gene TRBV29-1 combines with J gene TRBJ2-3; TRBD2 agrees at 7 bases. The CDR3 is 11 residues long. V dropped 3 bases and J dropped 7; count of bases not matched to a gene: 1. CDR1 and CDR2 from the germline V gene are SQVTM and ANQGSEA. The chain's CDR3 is CSVERGNTQYF. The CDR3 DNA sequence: TGCAGCGTTGAGCGGGGGAATACGCAGTATTTT.

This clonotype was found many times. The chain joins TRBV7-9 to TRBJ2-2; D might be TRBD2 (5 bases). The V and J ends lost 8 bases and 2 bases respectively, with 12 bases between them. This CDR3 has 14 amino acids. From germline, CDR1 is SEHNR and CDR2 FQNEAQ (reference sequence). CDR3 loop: CASLIRENTGELFF. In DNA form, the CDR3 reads TGTGCCAGCCTAATCCGGGAAAACACCGGGGAGCTGTTTTTT.

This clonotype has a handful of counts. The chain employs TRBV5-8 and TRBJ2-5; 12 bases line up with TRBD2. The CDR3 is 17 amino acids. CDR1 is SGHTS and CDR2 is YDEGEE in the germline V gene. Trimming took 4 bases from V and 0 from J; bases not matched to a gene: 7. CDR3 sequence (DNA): TGTGCCAGCAGCCCGGGACTAGCGGGCGGAAACCAAGAGACCCAGTACTTC. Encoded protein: CASSPGLAGGNQETQYF.

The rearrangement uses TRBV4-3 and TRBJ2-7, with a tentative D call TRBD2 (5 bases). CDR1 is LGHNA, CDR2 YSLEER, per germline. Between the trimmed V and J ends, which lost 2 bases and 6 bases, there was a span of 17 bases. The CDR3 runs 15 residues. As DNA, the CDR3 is TGCGCCAGCAGCCAAACTATCCCGGGATACGGCGAGCAGTACTTC. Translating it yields CASSQTIPGYGEQYF.

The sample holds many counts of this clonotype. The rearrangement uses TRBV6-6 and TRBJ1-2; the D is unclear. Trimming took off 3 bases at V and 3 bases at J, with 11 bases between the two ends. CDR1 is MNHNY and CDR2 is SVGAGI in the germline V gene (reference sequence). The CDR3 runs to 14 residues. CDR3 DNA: TGTGCCAGCAGTTATAACGGTGGGGACTATGGCTACACCTTC. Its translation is CASSYNGGDYGYTF.

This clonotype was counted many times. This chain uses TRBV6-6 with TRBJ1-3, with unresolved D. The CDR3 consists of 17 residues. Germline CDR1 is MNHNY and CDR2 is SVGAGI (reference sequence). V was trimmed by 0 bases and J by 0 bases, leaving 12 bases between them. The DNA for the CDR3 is TGTGCCAGCAGTTACTCTCCGGACGGGTTCTCTGGAAACACCATATATTTT. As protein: CASSYSPDGFSGNTIYF.

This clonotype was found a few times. The CDR3 region is CASTRTGGTGSNQPQHF. In nucleotides, the CDR3 is TGTGCCAGCACCAGGACAGGGGGAACGGGCAGCAATCAGCCCCAGCATTTT. The J gene is TRBJ1-5, the V gene TRBV28; 10 nucleotides align to TRBD1. The CDR3 sequence is 17 residues long. The germline gives CDR1 MDHEN, CDR2 SYDVKM. J was trimmed by 1 base and V by 7 bases; bases with no gene match: 10.

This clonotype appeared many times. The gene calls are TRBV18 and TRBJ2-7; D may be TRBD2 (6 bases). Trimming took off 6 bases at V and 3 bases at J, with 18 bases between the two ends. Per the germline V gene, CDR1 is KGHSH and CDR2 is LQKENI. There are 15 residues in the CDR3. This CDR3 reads CASSSGLAEIYEQYF. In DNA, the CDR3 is TGTGCCAGCTCCTCCGGTTTAGCGGAGATCTACGAGCAGTACTTC. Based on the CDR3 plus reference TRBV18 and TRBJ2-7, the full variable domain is NAGVMQNPRHLVRRRGQEARLRCSPMKGHSHVYWYRQLPEEGLKFMVYLQKENIIDESGMPKERFSAEFPKEGPSILRIQQVVRGDSAAYFCASSSGLAEIYEQYFGPGTRLTVT.

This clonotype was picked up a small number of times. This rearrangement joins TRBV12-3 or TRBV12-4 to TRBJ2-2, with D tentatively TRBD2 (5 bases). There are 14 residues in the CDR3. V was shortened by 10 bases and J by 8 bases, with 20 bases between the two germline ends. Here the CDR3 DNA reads TGTGCCACCTCCTCACAGTCGGGGATAGGGGAGCTGTTTTTT. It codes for CATSSQSGIGELFF.

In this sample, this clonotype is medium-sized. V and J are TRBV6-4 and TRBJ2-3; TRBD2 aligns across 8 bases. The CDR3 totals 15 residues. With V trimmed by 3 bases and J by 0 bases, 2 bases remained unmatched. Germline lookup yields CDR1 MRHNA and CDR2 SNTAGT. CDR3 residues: CASSEERGSTDTQYF. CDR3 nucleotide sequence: TGTGCCAGCAGTGAGGAGCGGGGGAGCACAGATACGCAGTATTTT.

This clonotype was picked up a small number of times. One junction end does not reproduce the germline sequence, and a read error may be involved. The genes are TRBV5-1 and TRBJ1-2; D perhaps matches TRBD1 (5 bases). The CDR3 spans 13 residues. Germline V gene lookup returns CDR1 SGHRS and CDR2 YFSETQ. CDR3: CTSSPTENYGYTF. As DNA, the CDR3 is TGCACCAGCAGCCCGACAGAAAATTATGGCTACACCTTC.

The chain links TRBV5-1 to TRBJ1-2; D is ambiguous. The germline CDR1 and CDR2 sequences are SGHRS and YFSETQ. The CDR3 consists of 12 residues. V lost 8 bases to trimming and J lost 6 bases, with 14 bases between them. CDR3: CASSEWVDGYTF. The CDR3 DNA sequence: TGCGCCAGTTCCGAGTGGGTAGATGGCTACACCTTC. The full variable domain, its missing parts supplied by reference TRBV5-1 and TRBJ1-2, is KAGVTQTPRYLIKTRGQQVTLSCSPISGHRSVSWYQQTPGQGLQFLFEYFSETQRNKGNFPGRFSGRQFSNSRSEMNVSTLELGDSALYLCASSEWVDGYTFGSGTRLTVV.

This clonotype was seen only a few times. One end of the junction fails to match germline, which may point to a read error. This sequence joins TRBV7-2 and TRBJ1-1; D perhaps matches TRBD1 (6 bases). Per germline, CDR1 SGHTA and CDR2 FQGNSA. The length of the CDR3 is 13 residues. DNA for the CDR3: TGTGTCAGCAGCTTACAGGGTGACACTGAAGCTTTCTTT. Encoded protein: CVSSLQGDTEAFF.

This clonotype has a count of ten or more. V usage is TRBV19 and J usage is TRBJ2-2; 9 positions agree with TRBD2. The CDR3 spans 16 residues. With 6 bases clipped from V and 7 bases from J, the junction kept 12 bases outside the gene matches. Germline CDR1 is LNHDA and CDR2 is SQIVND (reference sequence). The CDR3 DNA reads TGTGCCAGTAGACCTCTAGCGGGGTATGATGGCGGGGAGCTGTTTTTT. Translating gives CASRPLAGYDGGELFF. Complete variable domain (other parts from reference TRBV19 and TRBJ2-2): DGGITQSPKYLFRKEGQNVTLSCEQNLNHDAMYWYRQDPGQGLRLIYYSQIVNDFQKGDIAEGYSVSREKKESFPLTVTSAQKNPTAFYLCASRPLAGYDGGELFFGEGSRLTVL.

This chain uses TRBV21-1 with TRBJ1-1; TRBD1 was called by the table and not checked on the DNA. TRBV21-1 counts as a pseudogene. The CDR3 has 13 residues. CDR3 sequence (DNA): TGTGCCAGCAGCCCCCGCAGGGGCACTGAAGCTTTCTTT. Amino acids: CASSPRRGTEAFF.